These 6 T cell receptor beta chains came from one sample sequenced in a study of T cells after yellow fever vaccination (dated by TCRdb to the late 2010s). Explained via the paper, the treatment or condition label denotes: live attenuated yellow fever vaccine strain. Library method: 5' RACE. Sequenced using an Illumina HiSeq 2500. TCRdb took the public reads, trimmed them with fastp at Q25, ran MiXCR for clone calling and kept in-frame beta chains. Entries are consolidated by CDR3 protein sequence, retaining the most common genes and DNA. This sample is represented by fewer than 400,000 distinct CDR3 sequences; approximately 6% of them were singletons. The top ten clones comprise approximately 16% of the sample. The sequencing used PBMCs, collected 5 days after the yellow fever booster vaccination. These receptors were collected from a man aged 25 to 45 who received the YFV17D yellow fever vaccine.

At least ten counts were recorded for this clonotype. The chain combines TRBV5-1 with TRBJ2-1, with TRBD2 as a possible D gene (6 bases). V was pared by 0 bases and J by 16 bases, with 11 bases between. This CDR3 has 11 residues. Per germline, CDR1 SGHRS and CDR2 YFSETQ. CDR3 protein: CASSLAGGTFF. CDR3 coding DNA: TGCGCCAGCAGCTTGGCGGGCGGGACCTTCTTC.

This clonotype was recorded at least ten times. J is TRBJ2-3 and V is TRBV20-1, with D perhaps TRBD1 (6 bases). V was cut by 5 bases and J by 4 bases, with 16 bases left in between. There are 14 residues in the CDR3. Germline V gene sequence: CDR1 DFQATT, CDR2 SNEGSKA (reference sequence). CDR3: CSALPLNRADTQYF. The DNA of the CDR3 is TGCAGTGCTCTGCCTCTAAACAGGGCAGATACGCAGTATTTT.

This clonotype came up many times. The chain has TRBV5-1 and TRBJ2-2, with D possibly TRBD1 on 6 matching bases. CDR1 is SGHRS and CDR2 is YFSETQ in the germline V gene. The length of the CDR3 is 14 residues. V dropped 3 bases and J dropped 3 bases, with 9 bases sitting between them. The DNA of the CDR3 is TGCGCCAGCAGCTCCGGACAGTACACCGGGGAGCTGTTTTTT. It yields the protein CASSSGQYTGELFF.

This clonotype was seen ten or more times. The chain uses TRBV5-1 and TRBJ2-3; D is possibly TRBD1 (5 bases). CDR1 is SGHRS and CDR2 is YFSETQ in the germline V gene. CDR3 length: 15 residues. The V end was cut by 1 base, the J end by 5 bases, with 14 bases between. The CDR3, as DNA: TGCGCCAGCAGCTTGATGACAGCACCCAGAGATACGCAGTATTTT. Encoded protein: CASSLMTAPRDTQYF.

This clonotype was recorded once. Possible read error: a much larger clone is one base away. The chain uses TRBV28 and TRBJ2-1, with 7 bases identical to TRBD2. J gave up 5 bases and V 5 bases, and 3 bases lay outside the gene matches. Germline V lookup: CDR1 MDHEN, CDR2 SYDVKM. The CDR3 runs to 13 residues. CDR3 region: CASSHGRNNEQFF. The CDR3 nucleotides are TGTGCCAGCAGTCACGGGAGGAACAATGAGCAGTTCTTC.

Ten or more counts support this clonotype. V and J are TRBV20-1 and TRBJ2-7; the D is unclear. Looked up from germline, CDR1 is DFQATT and CDR2 is SNEGSKA (reference sequence). The V gene lost 3 bases and the J gene lost 6 bases, with 15 bases spanning the gap. The CDR3 loop spans 13 amino acids. In DNA form, the CDR3 reads TGCAGTGCTAGTAGTACTCCCTTTTTCGAGCAGTACTTC. Its protein is CSASSTPFFEQYF.